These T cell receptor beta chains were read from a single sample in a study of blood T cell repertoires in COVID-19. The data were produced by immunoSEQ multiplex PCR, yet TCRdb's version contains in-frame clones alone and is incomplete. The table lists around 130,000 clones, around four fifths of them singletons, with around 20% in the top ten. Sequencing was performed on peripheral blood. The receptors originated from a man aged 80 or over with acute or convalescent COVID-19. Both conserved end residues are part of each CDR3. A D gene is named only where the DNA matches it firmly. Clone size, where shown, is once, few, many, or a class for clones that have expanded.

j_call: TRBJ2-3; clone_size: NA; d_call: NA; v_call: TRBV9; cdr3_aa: CASSFQTSTDTQYF; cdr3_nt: TGTGCCAGCAGCTTCCAGACTAGCACAGATACGCAGTATTTT
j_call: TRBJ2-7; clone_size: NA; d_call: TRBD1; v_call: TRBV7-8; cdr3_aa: CASSLAGQGAREQYF; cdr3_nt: TGTGCCAGCAGCTTAGCGGGACAGGGGGCGCGTGAGCAGTACTTC
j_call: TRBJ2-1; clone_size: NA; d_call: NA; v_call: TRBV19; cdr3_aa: CASSRQGLSYNEQFF; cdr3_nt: TGTGCCAGTAGTAGACAGGGACTCTCCTACAATGAGCAGTTCTTC
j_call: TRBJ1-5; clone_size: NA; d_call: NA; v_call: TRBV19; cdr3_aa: CASSIGGRGNQPQHF; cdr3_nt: TGTGCCAGTAGTATAGGAGGGCGCGGGAATCAGCCCCAGCATTTT
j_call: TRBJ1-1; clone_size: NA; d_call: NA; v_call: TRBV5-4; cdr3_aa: CASTTAGAEAFF; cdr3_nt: TGTGCCAGCACCACGGCAGGGGCTGAAGCTTTCTTT
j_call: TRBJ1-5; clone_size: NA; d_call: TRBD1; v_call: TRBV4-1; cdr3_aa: CASSPGDREDQPQHF; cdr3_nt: TGCGCCAGCAGCCCCGGGGACAGGGAGGATCAGCCCCAGCATTTT
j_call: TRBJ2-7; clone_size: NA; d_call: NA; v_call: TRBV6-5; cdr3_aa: CASHLEPIVSYEQYF; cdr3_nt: TGTGCCTCCCACCTTGAACCGATAGTCTCCTACGAGCAGTACTTC
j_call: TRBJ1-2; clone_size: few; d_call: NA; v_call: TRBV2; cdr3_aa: CASSDRGRDYGYTF; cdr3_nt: TGTGCCAGCAGTGATAGGGGCAGGGACTATGGCTACACCTTC
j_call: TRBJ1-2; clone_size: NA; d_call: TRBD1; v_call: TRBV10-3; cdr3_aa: CATLGQVNYGYTF; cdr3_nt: TGTGCCACCCTAGGACAGGTTAACTATGGCTACACCTTC
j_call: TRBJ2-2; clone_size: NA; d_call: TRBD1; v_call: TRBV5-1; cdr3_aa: CASSLDGTGGTGELFF; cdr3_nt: TGCGCCAGCAGCTTGGATGGGACAGGTGGAACCGGGGAGCTGTTTTTT
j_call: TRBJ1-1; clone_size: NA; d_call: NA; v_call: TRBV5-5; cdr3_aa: CASSLVPGAEAFF; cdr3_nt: TGTGCCAGCAGCTTGGTTCCGGGGGCTGAAGCTTTCTTT
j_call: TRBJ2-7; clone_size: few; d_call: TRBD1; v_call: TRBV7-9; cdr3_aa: CASSFEGTVLGEQYF; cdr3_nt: TGTGCCAGCAGCTTTGAGGGGACAGTTCTTGGCGAGCAGTACTTC
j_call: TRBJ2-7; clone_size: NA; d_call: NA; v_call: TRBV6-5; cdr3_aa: CASKGLPTYEQYF; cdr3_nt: TGTGCCAGCAAGGGGCTCCCTACCTACGAGCAGTACTTC
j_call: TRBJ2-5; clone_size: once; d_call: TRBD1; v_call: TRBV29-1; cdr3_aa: CSVVQGEKETQYF; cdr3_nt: TGCAGCGTTGTACAGGGGGAAAAAGAGACCCAGTACTTC
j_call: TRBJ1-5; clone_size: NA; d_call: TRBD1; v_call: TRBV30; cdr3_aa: CAWSGGQDQPQHF; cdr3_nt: TGTGCCTGGAGTGGGGGACAGGATCAGCCCCAGCATTTT
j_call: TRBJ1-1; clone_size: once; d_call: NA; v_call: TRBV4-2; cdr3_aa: CASSRSWGGRSFGLMNTEAFF; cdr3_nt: TGTGCCAGCAGCCGATCATGGGGGGGGCGTTCGTTTGGACTCATGAACACTGAAGCTTTCTTT
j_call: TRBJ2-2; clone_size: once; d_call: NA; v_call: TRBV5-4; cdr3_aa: CASSPSPAGELFF; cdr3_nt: TGTGCCAGCAGCCCCTCCCCCGCCGGGGAGCTGTTTTTT
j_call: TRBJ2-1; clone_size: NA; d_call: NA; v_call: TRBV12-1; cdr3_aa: CASSSVQLAGLDNEQFF; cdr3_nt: TGTGCCAGCAGCTCCGTCCAACTAGCGGGGCTAGACAATGAGCAGTTCTTC
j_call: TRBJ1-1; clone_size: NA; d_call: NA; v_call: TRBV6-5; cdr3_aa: CASSYYQETEAFF; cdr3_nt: TGTGCCAGCAGTTACTATCAAGAGACTGAAGCTTTCTTT
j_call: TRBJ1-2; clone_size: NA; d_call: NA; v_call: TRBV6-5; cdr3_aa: CASSPQGINHYGYTF; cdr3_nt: TGTGCCAGCAGTCCACAGGGTATCAATCACTATGGCTACACCTTC
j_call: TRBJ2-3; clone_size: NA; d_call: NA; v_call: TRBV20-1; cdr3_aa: CSASRTTGTDTQYF; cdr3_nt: TGCAGTGCTAGTAGGACTACCGGCACAGATACGCAGTATTTT
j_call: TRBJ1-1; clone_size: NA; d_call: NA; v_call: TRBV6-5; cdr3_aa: CASSYAGVNTEAFF; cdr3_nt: TGTGCCAGCAGTTACGCGGGGGTGAACACTGAAGCTTTCTTT
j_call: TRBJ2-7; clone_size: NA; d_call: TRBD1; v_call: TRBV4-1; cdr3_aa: CASSQSLAGGTYEQYF; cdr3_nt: TGCGCCAGCAGCCAAAGTCTGGCAGGGGGCACCTACGAGCAGTACTTC
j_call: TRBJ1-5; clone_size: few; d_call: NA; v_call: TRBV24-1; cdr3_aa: CATSDSGHNSNQPQHF; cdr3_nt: TGTGCCACCAGTGACTCGGGACACAATAGCAATCAGCCCCAGCATTTT
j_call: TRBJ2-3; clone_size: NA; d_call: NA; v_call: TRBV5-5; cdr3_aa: CASSLTPEYTDTQYF; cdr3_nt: TGTGCCAGCAGCTTGACCCCGGAGTACACAGATACGCAGTATTTT
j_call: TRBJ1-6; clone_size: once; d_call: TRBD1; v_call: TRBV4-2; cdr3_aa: CASSLALQGGNSPLHF; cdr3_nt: TGTGCCAGCAGCCTCGCCCTACAGGGGGGTAATTCACCCCTCCACTTT
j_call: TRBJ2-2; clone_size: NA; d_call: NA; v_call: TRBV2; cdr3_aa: CASNLFNTGELFF; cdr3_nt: TGTGCCAGCAACTTATTCAACACCGGGGAGCTGTTTTTT
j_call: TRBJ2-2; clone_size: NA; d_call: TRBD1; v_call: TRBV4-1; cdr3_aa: CASSQGRWTGIPGELFF; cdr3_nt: TGCGCCAGCAGCCAGGGGCGATGGACAGGGATCCCCGGGGAGCTGTTTTTT
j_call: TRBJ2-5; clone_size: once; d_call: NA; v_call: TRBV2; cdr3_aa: CASSPQGGETQYF; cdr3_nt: TGTGCCAGCAGTCCCCAGGGAGGAGAGACCCAGTACTTC
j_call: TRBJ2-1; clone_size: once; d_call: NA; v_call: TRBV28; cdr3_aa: CASSLFRNEQFF; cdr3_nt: TGTGCCAGCAGTTTATTCCGGAATGAGCAGTTCTTC
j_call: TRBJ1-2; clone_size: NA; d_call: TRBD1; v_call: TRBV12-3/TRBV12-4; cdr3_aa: CASSSGGPYGYTF; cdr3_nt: TGTGCCAGCAGTTCAGGGGGCCCCTATGGCTACACCTTC
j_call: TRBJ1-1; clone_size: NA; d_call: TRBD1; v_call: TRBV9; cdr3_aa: CASSGTGSTEAFF; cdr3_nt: TGTGCCAGCAGCGGGACAGGCAGCACTGAAGCTTTCTTT
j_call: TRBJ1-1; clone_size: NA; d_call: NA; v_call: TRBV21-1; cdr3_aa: CASSKRNRGRIRRRQAFF; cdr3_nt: TGTGCCAGCAGCAAAAGAAACAGGGGGCGAATCCGGAGGAGACAAGCTTTCTTT
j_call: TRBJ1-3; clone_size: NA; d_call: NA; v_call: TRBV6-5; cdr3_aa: CASSPESTLKNTIYF; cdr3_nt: TGTGCCAGCAGCCCCGAGTCCACCTTAAAGAACACCATATATTTT
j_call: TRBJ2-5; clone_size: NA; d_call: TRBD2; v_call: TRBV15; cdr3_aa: CATSIGGSGGDQETQYF; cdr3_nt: TGTGCCACCAGCATCGGCGGTAGCGGGGGGGATCAAGAGACCCAGTACTTC